The present T cell receptor beta chain was sequenced within a study of CD8 T cells in ankylosing spondylitis. Germline assignment: CDR1 SGHTA and CDR2 FQGNSA. The CDR3 is made up of 16 amino acids. V lost 4 bases and J lost 1, with 16 bases in between. General study points: The clones that were linked to disease were reported to be significantly enriched in matched synovial fluid samples from ankylosing spondylitis patients. Clones linked with disease were CD8+ and fairly uncommon in the peripheral blood. Ankylosing spondylitis blood appeared to be characterized by a TCR beta motif of several highly homologous variants.

Generation of TCR beta libraries employed quantitative 5'-RACE incorporating molecular barcodes. TCRdb ran MiXCR on the 5' RACE reads and lists one entry per CDR3 protein. The sample lists fewer than 500,000 distinct CDR3 sequences; about 25% were seen once. Notes on this clonotype: Its target is unknown.

The sequenced sample was blood, either unsorted or a sorted T cell fraction (not recorded which). The chain couples TRBV7-2 to TRBJ2-5; D unclear. The TCR sequence derives from a male donor with ankylosing spondylitis. Written as DNA, the CDR3 is TGTGCCAGCAGCTCCCCCCTGACCGAATTCCAAGAGACCCAGTACTTC. Translating it yields CASSSPLTEFQETQYF.